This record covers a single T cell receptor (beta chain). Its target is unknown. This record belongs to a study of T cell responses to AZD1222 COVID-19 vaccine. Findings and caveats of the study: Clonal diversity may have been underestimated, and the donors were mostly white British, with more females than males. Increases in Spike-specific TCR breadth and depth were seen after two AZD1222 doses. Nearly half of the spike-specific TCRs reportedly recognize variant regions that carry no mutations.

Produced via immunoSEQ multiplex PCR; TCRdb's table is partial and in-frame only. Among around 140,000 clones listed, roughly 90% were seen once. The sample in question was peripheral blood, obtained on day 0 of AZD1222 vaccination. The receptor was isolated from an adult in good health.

The CDR3: CASGLERGGQPQHF. CDR3 nucleotides: TGTGCTAGTGGTTTGGAAAGGGGCGGTCAGCCCCAGCATTTT. The V gene is TRBV12-5, the J gene TRBJ1-5; maybe TRBD1 (5 bases). The germline CDR1 and CDR2 sequences are LGHNT and FRNRAP. The CDR3 totals 14 residues. The V and J ends lost 1 base and 6 bases respectively, with 10 bases between them.